This T cell receptor beta chain stems from a study of blood T cells in healthy people across ages. Whole-study context: T cells yielded about one barcoded beta molecule per two cells through template switching.

The second PCR ran roughly 7 to 11 cycles with a sample-barcoded 5' primer and J-beta primers. Each TCR beta cDNA got a 12-nucleotide random molecular identifier. Researchers report that each sample yielded at least 2.5 million CDR3-containing paired-end reads. TCRdb analysed the 5' RACE reads with MiXCR anew, one entry per CDR3 protein. In the table there are approximately 2,000,000 distinct CDR3 sequences, approximately 39% of which are singletons. The CDR3 length is 15 residues. Germline CDR1 and CDR2: MNHEY and SVGEGT. Trimming at V came to 6 bases and at J to 7 bases, leaving 12 bases not matched to a gene. This clonotype was seen only a few times. Investigators took 8.5 to 10 milliliters of peripheral blood from every donor.

This receptor was taken from a human donor in good health. The sample comprised blood. The V and J genes are TRBV6-2 or TRBV6-3 and TRBJ2-3, with 8 bases matching TRBD2. CDR3 amino acids: CASSASGSPGYTQYF. The CDR3 bases are TGTGCCAGCAGCGCTAGCGGGTCCCCCGGGTATACGCAGTATTTT.